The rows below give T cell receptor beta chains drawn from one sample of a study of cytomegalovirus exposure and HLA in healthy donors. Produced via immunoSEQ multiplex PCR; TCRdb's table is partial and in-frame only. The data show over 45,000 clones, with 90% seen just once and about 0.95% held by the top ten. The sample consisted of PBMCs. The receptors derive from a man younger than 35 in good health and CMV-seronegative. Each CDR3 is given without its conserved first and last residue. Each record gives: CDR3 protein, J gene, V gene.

CDR3aa: ASSPRQGASSYEQY; j_gene: TRBJ2-7; v_gene: TRBV27
CDR3aa: ASSDGIGYT; j_gene: TRBJ1-2; v_gene: TRBV27
CDR3aa: AYGREGVTRGYT; j_gene: TRBJ1-2; v_gene: TRBV30
CDR3aa: ASSPGQNYNEQF; j_gene: TRBJ2-1; v_gene: TRBV6-1
CDR3aa: ASSPRLAGANEQF; j_gene: TRBJ2-1; v_gene: TRBV27
CDR3aa: ASSQSIGGQPQH; j_gene: TRBJ1-5; v_gene: TRBV23-1
CDR3aa: ASSLPGAGETQY; j_gene: TRBJ2-5; v_gene: TRBV28
CDR3aa: ASSLGLADFNTGELF; j_gene: TRBJ2-2; v_gene: TRBV27
CDR3aa: ASNPRGRGRSDDHQPQH; j_gene: TRBJ1-5; v_gene: TRBV28
CDR3aa: SVVSLGPEAF; j_gene: TRBJ1-1; v_gene: TRBV29-1
CDR3aa: ASSQGQGGTDTQY; j_gene: TRBJ2-3; v_gene: TRBV4-1
CDR3aa: ASSVGVSSYT; j_gene: TRBJ1-2; v_gene: TRBV28
CDR3aa: ASSLKGQGYTGELF; j_gene: TRBJ2-2; v_gene: TRBV28
CDR3aa: ASSLTLDPPYNEQF; j_gene: TRBJ2-1; v_gene: TRBV4-2
CDR3aa: ASNPGSNEQF; j_gene: TRBJ2-1; v_gene: TRBV28
CDR3aa: ASSFAGGYNEQF; j_gene: TRBJ2-1; v_gene: TRBV5-1
CDR3aa: ASSLGPNRGYT; j_gene: TRBJ1-2; v_gene: TRBV7-2
CDR3aa: ASSVPGQGWTEAF; j_gene: TRBJ1-1; v_gene: TRBV19
CDR3aa: ASSPPVVGSYEQY; j_gene: TRBJ2-7; v_gene: TRBV18
CDR3aa: ASSKFNSGDEKLF; j_gene: TRBJ1-4; v_gene: TRBV18
CDR3aa: AISDTGTSEQY; j_gene: TRBJ2-7; v_gene: TRBV10-3
CDR3aa: ASSSASDGLAGPYEQY; j_gene: TRBJ2-7; v_gene: TRBV9
CDR3aa: ASTNSSRGYEQY; j_gene: TRBJ2-7; v_gene: TRBV7-9
CDR3aa: ASSRSGTEQY; j_gene: TRBJ2-7; v_gene: TRBV2
CDR3aa: AITRGDHEQY; j_gene: TRBJ2-7; v_gene: TRBV10-3
CDR3aa: ASSQDPSGSIYEQY; j_gene: TRBJ2-7; v_gene: TRBV4-3
CDR3aa: ASSYGQWAYEQY; j_gene: TRBJ2-7; v_gene: TRBV6-6
CDR3aa: ASSLRMQGEGLAGGISTDTQY; j_gene: TRBJ2-3; v_gene: TRBV27
CDR3aa: ASSFDEQGTYEQY; j_gene: TRBJ2-7; v_gene: TRBV28
CDR3aa: ASSNYRDRQETQY; j_gene: TRBJ2-5; v_gene: TRBV21-1
CDR3aa: ASSPGTDVADTQY; j_gene: TRBJ2-3; v_gene: TRBV18
CDR3aa: ASRQEDYGYT; j_gene: TRBJ1-2; v_gene: TRBV5-1
CDR3aa: ASGTGLETQY; j_gene: TRBJ2-5; v_gene: TRBV2
CDR3aa: AWEDREAPYNYGYT; j_gene: TRBJ1-2; v_gene: TRBV30
CDR3aa: ASSGLAGSNEQF; j_gene: TRBJ2-1; v_gene: TRBV6-1
CDR3aa: ASSGGQSSTYEQY; j_gene: TRBJ2-7; v_gene: TRBV28
CDR3aa: ASSARVGFYQETQY; j_gene: TRBJ2-5; v_gene: TRBV2
CDR3aa: ASSNQGNGYT; j_gene: TRBJ1-2; v_gene: TRBV2
CDR3aa: ASSFPPSGKTDTQY; j_gene: TRBJ2-3; v_gene: TRBV5-1
CDR3aa: ASSFPDQPQH; j_gene: TRBJ1-5; v_gene: TRBV28
CDR3aa: ASSQSTSPDTQY; j_gene: TRBJ2-3; v_gene: TRBV4-1
CDR3aa: ASEEANHNEQF; j_gene: TRBJ2-1; v_gene: TRBV13
CDR3aa: ASSYGRVPSTDTQY; j_gene: TRBJ2-3; v_gene: TRBV6-5
CDR3aa: ASRPTGTGYEQY; j_gene: TRBJ2-7; v_gene: TRBV6-6
CDR3aa: ASSPGLVSAETQY; j_gene: TRBJ2-5; v_gene: TRBV27
CDR3aa: ASSAGLAAQETQY; j_gene: TRBJ2-5; v_gene: TRBV5-1
CDR3aa: ASSPPTSGTYNEQF; j_gene: TRBJ2-1; v_gene: TRBV7-9
CDR3aa: ASSSGAGVLYNEQF; j_gene: TRBJ2-1; v_gene: TRBV13
CDR3aa: ASRTSGRYEQY; j_gene: TRBJ2-7; v_gene: TRBV2
CDR3aa: ASSKGQGAGFRTDTQY; j_gene: TRBJ2-3; v_gene: TRBV21-1